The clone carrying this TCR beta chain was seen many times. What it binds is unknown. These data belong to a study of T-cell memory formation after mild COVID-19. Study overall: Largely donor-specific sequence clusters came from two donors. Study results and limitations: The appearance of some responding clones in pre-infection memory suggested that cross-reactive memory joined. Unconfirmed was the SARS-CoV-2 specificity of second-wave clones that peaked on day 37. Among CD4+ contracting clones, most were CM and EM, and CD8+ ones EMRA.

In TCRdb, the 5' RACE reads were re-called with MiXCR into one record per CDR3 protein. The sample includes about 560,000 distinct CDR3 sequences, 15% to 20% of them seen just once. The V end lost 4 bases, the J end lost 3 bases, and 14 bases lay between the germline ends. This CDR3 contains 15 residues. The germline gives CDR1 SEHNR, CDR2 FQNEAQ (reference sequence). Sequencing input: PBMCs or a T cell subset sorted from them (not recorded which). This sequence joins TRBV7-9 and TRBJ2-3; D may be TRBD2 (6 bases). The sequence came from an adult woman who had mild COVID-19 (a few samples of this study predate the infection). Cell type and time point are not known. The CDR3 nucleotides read TGTGCCAGCAGCTCCGGGGGAAGTAGGACAGATACGCAGTATTTT. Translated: CASSSGGSRTDTQYF.